This TCR beta chain came from a study of a mutant IDH1 vaccine in newly diagnosed glioma. Study information: Patients, over weeks 1, 3, 5, 7, 11, 15, 19 and 23, received a total of eight vaccinations. Commencement of vaccination occurred 4-6 weeks following radiotherapy alone, or concurrently with temozolomide cycles. Patients previously underwent radiotherapy, temozolomide, or both, and most underwent both.

Concerning this clone itself: Its antigen remains unknown.

Data came from immunoSEQ multiplex PCR; TCRdb stores just in-frame clones and leaves some out. The repertoire includes tens of thousands of clones, 80% of them detected once, and 6.2% sits in the top ten. Noted time point: week 23, last vaccination. A 20-mer mutant IDH1 peptide at 300 ug was injected subcutaneously with topical imiquimod. Trimming cost V 3 bases and J 6 bases, with 15 bases left between them. This CDR3 spans 15 amino acids. Germline V gene data show CDR1 as SGHKS and CDR2 as YYEKEE (reference sequence). Findings and limits, study-wide: Whatever changes occurred in top peripheral T cell clonotypes seemed unrelated to pseudoprogression.

The sample consisted of PBMCs, taken from a glioma patient whose treatment included an IDH1 peptide vaccine. The chain recombines TRBV5-5 with TRBJ2-2; either TRBD1 or TRBD2 may supply D (5 bases each). This clonotype was obtained from a man aged 35 to 55 with glioma. CDR3: CASSSLGVLAGELFF. In DNA form, the CDR3 reads TGTGCCAGCAGCTCACTAGGGGTCTTGGCCGGGGAGCTGTTTTTT.